Listed here is a single T cell receptor (beta chain). CDR3 length: 18 amino acids. Germline V gene data show CDR1 as ENHRY and CDR2 as SYGVKD. With 10 bases clipped from V and 0 bases from J, the junction kept 12 bases outside the gene matches. This sample was included in a study of CD8+CD57+ T cells in acquired aplastic anemia. In the study overall: The mean DNA yield obtained from sorted CD4+ and CD8+ cells came to 3 to 3.5 ug.

Profiling of TCR beta VDJ combinations and CDR3 sequences used genomic DNA as template. TCRdb called the reads again in MiXCR, with one record for every CDR3 protein. The sample has some 70,000 distinct CDR3 sequences, 45% to 55% seen once. The sequenced sample consisted of sorted CD4+, CD8+, or CD8+CD57+ T cells (not recorded which) from PBMCs. The sequence derives from a human donor in good health, serving as a control. The genes are TRBV10-3 and TRBJ2-6, with 10 bases matching TRBD1. CDR3: CASSESGQGYSGANVLTF. Here the CDR3 DNA reads TGTGCCAGCAGCGAGTCGGGACAGGGGTACTCTGGGGCCAACGTCCTGACTTTC.